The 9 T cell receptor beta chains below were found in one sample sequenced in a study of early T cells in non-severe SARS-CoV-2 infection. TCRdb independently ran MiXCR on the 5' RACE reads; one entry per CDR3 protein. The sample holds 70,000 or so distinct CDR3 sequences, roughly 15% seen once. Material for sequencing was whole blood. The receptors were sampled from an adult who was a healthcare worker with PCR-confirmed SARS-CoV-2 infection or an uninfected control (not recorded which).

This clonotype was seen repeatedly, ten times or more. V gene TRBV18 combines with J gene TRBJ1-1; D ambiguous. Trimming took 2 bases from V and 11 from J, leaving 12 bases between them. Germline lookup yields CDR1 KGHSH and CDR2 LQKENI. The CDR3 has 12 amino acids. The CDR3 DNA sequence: TGTGCCAGCTCACCAGATCCTGGAGGGGCTTTCTTT. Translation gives CASSPDPGGAFF.

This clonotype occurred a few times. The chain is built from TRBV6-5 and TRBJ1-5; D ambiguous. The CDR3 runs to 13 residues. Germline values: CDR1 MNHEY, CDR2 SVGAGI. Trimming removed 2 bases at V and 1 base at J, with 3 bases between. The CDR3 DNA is TGTGCCAGCAGTTACCGGAGCAATCAGCCCCAGCATTTT. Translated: CASSYRSNQPQHF.

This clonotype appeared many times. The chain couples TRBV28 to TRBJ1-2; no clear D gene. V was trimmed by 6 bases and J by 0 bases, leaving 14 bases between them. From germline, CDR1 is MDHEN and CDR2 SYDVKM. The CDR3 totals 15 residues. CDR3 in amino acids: CASRSRTGANYGYTF. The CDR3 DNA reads TGTGCCAGCAGAAGTAGGACGGGAGCTAACTATGGCTACACCTTC.

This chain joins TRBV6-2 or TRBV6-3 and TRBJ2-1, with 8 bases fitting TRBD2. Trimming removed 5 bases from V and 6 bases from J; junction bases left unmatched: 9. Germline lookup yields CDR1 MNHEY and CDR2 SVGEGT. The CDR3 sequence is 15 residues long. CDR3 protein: CASSPIAGTFNEQFF. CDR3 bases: TGTGCCAGCAGTCCAATAGCGGGGACTTTCAATGAGCAGTTCTTC.

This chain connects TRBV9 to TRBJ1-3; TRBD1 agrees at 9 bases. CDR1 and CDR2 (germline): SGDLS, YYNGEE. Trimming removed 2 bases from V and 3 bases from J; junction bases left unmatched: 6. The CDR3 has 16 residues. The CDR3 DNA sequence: TGTGCCAGCAGCGTCACGGGACAGGGTTATGGAAACACCATATATTTT. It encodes CASSVTGQGYGNTIYF.

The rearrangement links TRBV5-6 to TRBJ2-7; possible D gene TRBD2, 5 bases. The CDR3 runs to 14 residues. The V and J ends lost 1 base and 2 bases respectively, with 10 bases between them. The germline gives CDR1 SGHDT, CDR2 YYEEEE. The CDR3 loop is CASSLRGNPYEQYF. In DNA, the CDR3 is TGTGCCAGCAGCTTGAGAGGGAACCCCTACGAGCAGTACTTC. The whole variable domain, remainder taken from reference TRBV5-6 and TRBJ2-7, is DAGVTQSPTHLIKTRGQQVTLRCSPKSGHDTVSWYQQALGQGPQFIFQYYEEEERQRGNFPDRFSGHQFPNYSSELNVNALLLGDSALYLCASSLRGNPYEQYFGPGTRLTVT.

CDR3 coding DNA: TGCGCCAGCAGTCCCAGCGGGGTCTATGGCTACACCTTC. This sequence encodes CASSPSGVYGYTF. The rearrangement joins TRBV10-1 to TRBJ1-2; D remains ambiguous. Per the germline V gene, CDR1 is WNHNN and CDR2 is SYGVQD (reference sequence). V dropped 5 bases and J dropped 4 bases, with 11 bases sitting between them. This CDR3 has 13 amino acids.

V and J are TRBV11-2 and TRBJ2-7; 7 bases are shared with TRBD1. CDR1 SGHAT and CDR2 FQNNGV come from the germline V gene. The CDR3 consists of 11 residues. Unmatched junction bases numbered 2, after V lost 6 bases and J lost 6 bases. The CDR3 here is CASRTGSEQYF. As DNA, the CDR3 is TGTGCCAGCAGGACAGGGTCCGAGCAGTACTTC.

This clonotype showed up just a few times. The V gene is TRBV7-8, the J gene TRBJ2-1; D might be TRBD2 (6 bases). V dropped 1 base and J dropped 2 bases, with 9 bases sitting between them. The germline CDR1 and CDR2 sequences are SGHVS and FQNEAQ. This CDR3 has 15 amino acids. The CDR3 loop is CASSLDGTPYNEQFF. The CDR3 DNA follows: TGTGCCAGCAGCTTAGACGGGACTCCCTACAATGAGCAGTTCTTC. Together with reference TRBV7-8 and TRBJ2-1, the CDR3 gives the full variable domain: GAGVSQSPRYKVAKRGQDVALRCDPISGHVSLFWYQQALGQGPEFLTYFQNEAQLDKSGLPSDRFFAERPEGSVSTLKIQRTQQEDSAVYLCASSLDGTPYNEQFFGPGTRLTVL.